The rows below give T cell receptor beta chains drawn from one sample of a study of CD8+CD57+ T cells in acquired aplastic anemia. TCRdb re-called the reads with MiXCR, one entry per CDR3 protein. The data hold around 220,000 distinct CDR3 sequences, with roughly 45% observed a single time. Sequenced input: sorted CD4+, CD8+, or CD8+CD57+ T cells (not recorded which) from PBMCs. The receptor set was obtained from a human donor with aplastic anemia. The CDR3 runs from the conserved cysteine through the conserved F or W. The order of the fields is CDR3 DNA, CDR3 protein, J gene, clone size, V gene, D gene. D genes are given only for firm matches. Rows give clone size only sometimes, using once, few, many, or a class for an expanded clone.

TGCAGTGCTCCTCCGGGGCTAGCGGGACAGCCCTATGGCTACACCTTC | CSAPPGLAGQPYGYTF | TRBJ1-2 | - | TRBV20-1 | TRBD1
TGCGCCAGCAGCACAGGACACCCCAATCAGCCCCAGCATTTT | CASSTGHPNQPQHF | TRBJ1-5 | once | TRBV5-1 | -
TGTGCCAGCAGTGCCCCTGAGCACGAGGGGGTCACAGATACGCAGTATTTT | CASSAPEHEGVTDTQYF | TRBJ2-3 | - | TRBV2 | -
TGTGCCAGCAGTGGACTAGCGGGGATCACCGGGGAGCTGTTTTTT | CASSGLAGITGELFF | TRBJ2-2 | - | TRBV6-1 | TRBD2
TGTGCCAGCAGCTTATGGACGATAGACACAGATACGCAGTATTTT | CASSLWTIDTDTQYF | TRBJ2-3 | many | TRBV7-2 | -
TGTGCCAGCAGTTGGCCCCCCCACGGGGGGGAATCCGAGACCCAGTACTTC | CASSWPPHGGESETQYF | TRBJ2-5 | many | TRBV2 | TRBD2
TGCAGTGCTAGGCCGGGGCTAGCGGGTAGCACAGATACGCAGTATTTT | CSARPGLAGSTDTQYF | TRBJ2-3 | - | TRBV20-1 | TRBD2
TGTGCCAGCAGTCGACAGGATTACGAGCAGTACTTC | CASSRQDYEQYF | TRBJ2-7 | few | TRBV2 | -
TGCAGTGCTAGAATGGCGCTCTCCTACGAGCAGTACTTC | CSARMALSYEQYF | TRBJ2-7 | - | TRBV20-1 | -
TGTGCCAGTAGCCTGACCTGGGGGGGTCAGCCCCAGCATTTT | CASSLTWGGQPQHF | TRBJ1-5 | many | TRBV19 | -